These 14 T cell receptor beta chains came from one sample sequenced in a study of blood T cells in healthy people across ages (dated by TCRdb to about 2015). Libraries were made using 5' RACE. Instrument used: Illumina HiSeq 2500. A second PCR of 7 to 11 cycles was run with a J-beta primer mix and a sample-barcoded 5' primer. Using fastp trimming at Q25 and MiXCR clonotype assembly, TCRdb reanalyzed the public sequencing data and kept in-frame beta chains. Entries that share a CDR3 protein sequence are merged under the most common genes and DNA. Counted in this sample were 2 million or so distinct CDR3 sequences; about 50% of them appeared once. The leading ten clones occupy less than 2.5% of the sample. The sample taken for sequencing was blood. These receptors were taken from a woman in her thirties or forties in good health.

The rearrangement links TRBV28 to TRBJ2-1; no firm D call. The CDR3 length is 12 residues. V was pared by 1 base and J by 10 bases, with 8 bases between. CDR1 and CDR2 (germline): MDHEN, SYDVKM. The CDR3: CASSLSDGEQFF. The CDR3 DNA reads as TGTGCCAGCAGTTTATCGGACGGGGAGCAGTTCTTC.

Concerning this clonotype: The junction departs from germline at one end; a sequencing error may be responsible. J is TRBJ2-1 and V is TRBV27; the D call may be TRBD1 or TRBD2 (5 bases each). CDR1 is MNHEY and CDR2 is SMNVEV in the germline V gene (reference sequence). This CDR3 spans 12 amino acids. The CDR3 DNA reads TGTGCCAACAGTTTAAGGGGACATGAGCAGTTCTTC. Protein product: CANSLRGHEQFF.

This clonotype has a handful of counts. CDR3 sequence: CASRPATSFHEQFF. DNA of the CDR3: TGTGCCAGCAGACCGGCGACTAGCTTCCATGAGCAGTTCTTC. The V gene is TRBV7-2, the J gene TRBJ2-1; 7 bases align to TRBD2. CDR1 and CDR2 (germline): SGHTA, FQGNSA. The CDR3 extends over 14 amino acids. The J segment lost 8 bases and the V segment lost 6 bases, leaving 10 bases of the junction unmatched.

The V and J genes are TRBV7-3 and TRBJ2-3; 7 bases are shared with TRBD2. This CDR3 contains 13 residues. The V segment lost 5 bases and the J segment 6 bases; nucleotides outside the gene matches: 5. Germline CDR1 is SGHTA and CDR2 is FQGTGA. CDR3 DNA: TGTGCCAGCAGCCCGGGGGGAGAGGATACGCAGTATTTT. Translating it yields CASSPGGEDTQYF.

The rearrangement links TRBV9 to TRBJ2-7, with 8 bases aligning to TRBD2. CDR3 length equals 15 residues. With V trimmed by 3 bases and J by 2 bases, 7 bases remained unmatched. In germline, CDR1 is SGDLS, CDR2 YYNGEE. The chain's CDR3 is CASSAGLADAYEQYF. The CDR3 DNA is TGTGCCAGCAGCGCCGGACTAGCCGATGCCTACGAGCAGTACTTC.

CDR3 in DNA: TGTGCCAGCAGCCCCCAGGGCAAAGTCTACCAAAACATTCAGTACTTC. Amino acid sequence: CASSPQGKVYQNIQYF. This chain joins TRBV7-2 and TRBJ2-4; TRBD1 might be the D (5 bases). The V and J ends lost 5 bases and 5 bases respectively, with 19 bases between them. CDR3 length: 16 amino acids. Looked up from germline, CDR1 is SGHTA and CDR2 is FQGNSA.

The chain carries TRBV6-5 and TRBJ1-2; no firm D call. This CDR3 region has 17 residues. Trimming removed 0 bases from V and 4 bases from J, with 18 bases in between. CDR1 and CDR2 (germline): MNHEY, SVGAGI. The CDR3 is CASSYSQPARALYGYTF. The CDR3 DNA follows: TGTGCCAGCAGTTACTCTCAGCCAGCCCGGGCCCTCTATGGCTACACCTTC.

The chain has TRBV10-3 and TRBJ2-1; 9 bases align to TRBD2. Losses at the gene ends were 6 bases for V and 7 bases for J; bases not matched to a gene: 10. The germline gives CDR1 ENHRY, CDR2 SYGVKD. This CDR3 has 15 residues. CDR3: CAISPPGLAENEQFF. CDR3 DNA sequence: TGTGCCATCAGCCCCCCGGGACTAGCCGAGAATGAGCAGTTCTTC.

The chain links TRBV28 to TRBJ2-7; no clear D gene. The last part of the DNA fits TRBJ2-4 better; the J call may be wrong. This CDR3 has 15 residues. The germline V gene encodes CDR1 MDHEN and CDR2 SYDVKM. CDR3 in DNA: TGTGCCAGCAGCCCCTCGGGCAGCCTCCGAAACATTCAGTACTTC. It translates to CASSPSGSLRNIQYF.

This sequence joins TRBV11-2 and TRBJ2-1; tentative D call: TRBD1 (5 bases). CDR1 and CDR2 (germline): SGHAT, FQNNGV. V was cut by 0 bases and J by 4 bases, with 16 bases left in between. The CDR3 is made up of 17 amino acids. CDR3 in DNA: TGTGCCAGCAGCTTAGAGCGAGTCGCAGGGTTTTACAATGAGCAGTTCTTC. It encodes CASSLERVAGFYNEQFF.

CDR3 nucleotides: TGTGCCGTCCGGGACGCTACCTACGAGCAGTACTTC. This encodes CAVRDATYEQYF. The J gene is TRBJ2-7, the V gene TRBV10-3, with D tentatively TRBD1 or TRBD2 (5 bases each). CDR1 and CDR2 (germline): ENHRY, SYGVKD. V lost 11 bases to trimming and J lost 2 bases, with 13 bases between them. This CDR3 has 12 residues.

This clonotype occurred once. The V call is TRBV20-1, the J call TRBJ2-3, with 8 bases fitting TRBD2. Per germline, CDR1 DFQATT and CDR2 SNEGSKA (reference sequence). CDR3 length: 14 residues. J was trimmed by 0 bases and V by 6 bases; bases with no gene match: 5. The CDR3 nucleotides read TGCAGTGCGCAACTAGCGGCTAGCACAGATACGCAGTATTTT. It encodes CSAQLAASTDTQYF.

This chain joins TRBV5-1 and TRBJ2-5; TRBD1 aligns across 7 bases. This CDR3 is built from 14 residues. Germline V gene lookup returns CDR1 SGHRS and CDR2 YFSETQ. V shed 2 bases and J 4 bases; nucleotides not matched to a gene: 5. CDR3 DNA: TGCGCCAGCAGCTTCGGGGACAGATCAGAGACCCAGTACTTC. This encodes CASSFGDRSETQYF.

This clonotype was found a few times. At one end the junction does not follow the germline gene, possibly because of a read error. The genes are TRBV6-2 or TRBV6-3 and TRBJ1-6; 7 bases are shared with TRBD1. Per germline, CDR1 MNHEY and CDR2 SVGEGT. CDR3 length: 14 amino acids. The CDR3 bases are TGTGCCAGCAGTTTAGGGGGCTATTATTCACCCCTCCACTTT. The encoded protein is CASSLGGYYSPLHF.